Following are 21 T cell receptor beta chains from one sample sequenced in a study of early T cells in non-severe SARS-CoV-2 infection. TCRdb itself ran the 5' RACE reads through MiXCR, one entry per CDR3 protein. This sample has tens of thousands of distinct CDR3 sequences; around 7% occur once, and the top ten carry 4% to 4.5%. The specimen sequenced was whole blood. The receptor source for this set is an adult who was a healthcare worker with PCR-confirmed SARS-CoV-2 infection or an uninfected control (not recorded which).

At least ten counts were recorded for this clonotype. The chain links TRBV28 to TRBJ1-2; 10 bases align to TRBD1. J was trimmed by 4 bases and V by 3 bases; bases with no gene match: 2. CDR1 and CDR2 from the germline V gene are MDHEN and SYDVKM. This CDR3 has 14 residues. The CDR3 DNA reads TGTGCCAGCAGTTTTCGGACAGGGGGCTATGGCTACACCTTC. The encoded protein is CASSFRTGGYGYTF.

This clonotype has at least ten counts. This rearrangement joins TRBV15 to TRBJ2-1; tentative D call: TRBD1 (7 bases). The CDR3 is 17 amino acids. CDR1 and CDR2 (germline): LNHNV, YYDKDF (reference sequence). V shed 3 bases and J shed 5 bases, with 20 bases lying between them. CDR3 coding DNA: TGTGCCACCAGCAGGTACAGGGGAGGAGAGCGGAACAATGAGCAGTTCTTC. Translating it yields CATSRYRGGERNNEQFF.

This clonotype was recorded many times. The CDR3 DNA reads TGTGCCATCTGCTCAGGACAGGAGAACACTGAAGCTTTCTTT. Encoded protein: CAICSGQENTEAFF. The J gene is TRBJ1-1, the V gene TRBV10-3, with 7 bases identical to TRBD1. Trimming took 8 bases from V and 1 from J; bases not matched to a gene: 7. The germline V gene has CDR1 ENHRY and CDR2 SYGVKD. The CDR3 runs to 14 residues.

This chain uses TRBV5-1 with TRBJ2-7; TRBD2 matches at 11 bases. V gave up 1 base and J gave up 2 bases; unmatched junction bases: 2. The length of the CDR3 is 15 residues. Germline V gives CDR1 SGHRS, CDR2 YFSETQ. CDR3 DNA sequence: TGCGCCAGCAGCTTGACTAGCGGGAGCGCCTACGAGCAGTACTTC. Translated, it gives CASSLTSGSAYEQYF. Drawing the rest from reference TRBV5-1 and TRBJ2-7, the complete variable domain is KAGVTQTPRYLIKTRGQQVTLSCSPISGHRSVSWYQQTPGQGLQFLFEYFSETQRNKGNFPGRFSGRQFSNSRSEMNVSTLELGDSALYLCASSLTSGSAYEQYFGPGTRLTVT.

This clonotype was seen a few times. The chain couples TRBV6-6 to TRBJ1-4; 7 bases agree with TRBD1. Germline V gene sequence: CDR1 MNHNY, CDR2 SVGAGI (reference sequence). The CDR3 has 14 amino acids. V lost 6 bases, J lost 4 bases, and 5 bases stayed unmatched. CDR3 in DNA: TGTGCCAGCAGGGCGGGACAGAATAATGAAAAACTGTTTTTT. It codes for CASRAGQNNEKLFF.

V usage is TRBV25-1 and J usage is TRBJ2-5, with TRBD1 matching over 7 bases. This CDR3 is 16 amino acids long. The J segment lost 0 bases and the V segment lost 7 bases, leaving 11 bases of the junction unmatched. Germline V gives CDR1 MGHDK, CDR2 SYGVNS. The CDR3 here is CASTGEGAQYQETQYF. CDR3 coding DNA: TGTGCCAGCACCGGAGAGGGGGCCCAGTACCAAGAGACCCAGTACTTC.

This clonotype was counted ten times or more. The CDR3 sequence: CSAINPRGGTNTGELFF. CDR3 DNA sequence: TGCAGTGCTATAAACCCAAGAGGGGGAACGAACACCGGGGAGCTGTTTTTT. The chain recombines TRBV20-1 with TRBJ2-2; D may be TRBD1 (6 bases). This CDR3 region has 17 residues. The V end lost 4 bases, the J end lost 0 bases, and 18 bases lay between the germline ends. CDR1 is DFQATT and CDR2 is SNEGSKA in the germline V gene (reference sequence).

This clonotype was recorded many times. This chain uses TRBV3-1 with TRBJ2-1; 7 bases are shared with TRBD2. This CDR3 spans 17 amino acids. V lost 0 bases and J lost 2; bases outside the gene matches: 7. Germline loops: CDR1 LGHDT, CDR2 YNNKEL (reference sequence). The CDR3 reads CASSQEGRERAYNEQFF. The CDR3 coding sequence is TGTGCCAGCAGCCAAGAAGGGAGGGAGAGGGCCTACAATGAGCAGTTCTTC.

This chain joins TRBV25-1 and TRBJ2-3; TRBD2 might be the D (6 bases). Deletions cut 4 bases from V and 4 bases from J, with 12 bases between. CDR1 and CDR2 from the germline V gene are MGHDK and SYGVNS. CDR3 length: 14 residues. The CDR3 DNA reads as TGTGCCAGCAGTGGGTGGGGGGTGGCAGATACGCAGTATTTT. Protein product: CASSGWGVADTQYF.

This clonotype was seen many times. This rearrangement joins TRBV7-9 to TRBJ2-1; D uncertain. This CDR3 contains 14 residues. In germline, CDR1 is SEHNR, CDR2 FQNEAQ (reference sequence). Trimming removed 5 bases from V and 2 bases from J, with 10 bases in between. DNA for the CDR3: TGTGCCAGCAGCCTTTACCGGACCTACAATGAGCAGTTCTTC. It yields the protein CASSLYRTYNEQFF.

This clonotype was counted many times. The chain joins TRBV6-5 to TRBJ2-7; D possibly corresponds to TRBD2 (5 bases). The CDR3 sequence is 14 residues long. The germline V gene encodes CDR1 MNHEY and CDR2 SVGAGI. Trimming left V 2 bases short and J 5 bases short, with 13 bases between. The chain's CDR3 is CASSYGRENDEQYF. The CDR3 region has the DNA TGTGCCAGCAGTTACGGTAGGGAGAACGACGAGCAGTACTTC.

This clonotype was recorded at least ten times. V and J are TRBV9 and TRBJ2-7; D is undetermined. This CDR3 contains 15 residues. Germline loops: CDR1 SGDLS, CDR2 YYNGEE. V lost 0 bases and J 2 bases, leaving 12 bases between the germline ends. DNA of the CDR3: TGTGCCAGCAGCGTAGCATGGGATCCAACCTACGAGCAGTACTTC. It codes for CASSVAWDPTYEQYF.

This clonotype appeared many times. This chain uses TRBV5-1 with TRBJ1-2; D perhaps matches TRBD1 (5 bases). This CDR3 has 14 amino acids. V shed 4 bases and J shed 2 bases, with 12 bases lying between them. CDR1 is SGHRS and CDR2 is YFSETQ in the germline V gene. CDR3 residues: CASSASGTNYGYTF. The CDR3 DNA reads TGCGCCAGCAGCGCAAGCGGGACGAACTATGGCTACACCTTC.

This clonotype was seen many times. The chain uses TRBV18 and TRBJ2-3, with D possibly matching TRBD1 (5 bases). The CDR3 length is 14 residues. V lost 3 bases and J lost 6, with 13 bases in between. Germline CDR1 KGHSH, CDR2 LQKENI. CDR3 bases: TGTGCCAGCTCACCTCGCCTAGGGGCGGATACGCAGTATTTT. It yields the protein CASSPRLGADTQYF.

This clonotype was seen repeatedly, ten times or more. J is TRBJ2-1 and V is TRBV24-1; D is possibly TRBD1 (6 bases). The CDR3 covers 14 residues. V was clipped by 4 bases and J by 7 bases, with 13 bases between them. Germline CDR1 reads KGHDR; CDR2 reads SFDVKD. CDR3 sequence: CATSEMGARNEQFF. CDR3 in DNA: TGTGCCACCAGTGAGATGGGGGCGCGGAATGAGCAGTTCTTC.

This clonotype was recorded at least ten times. This chain uses TRBV7-2 with TRBJ2-1, with no clear D. CDR1 is SGHTA, CDR2 FQGNSA, per germline. The V gene lost 5 bases and the J gene lost 6 bases, with 14 bases spanning the gap. The CDR3 consists of 14 residues. CDR3 nucleotides: TGTGCCAGCAGCCCGCTTTCGAGCAGCAATGAGCAGTTCTTC. This sequence encodes CASSPLSSSNEQFF.

The chain couples TRBV30 to TRBJ1-4, with no clear D. This CDR3 is built from 14 residues. CDR1 and CDR2 (germline): GTSNPN, SVGIG (reference sequence). Trimming stripped 5 bases from V and 8 bases from J, with 18 bases between. The CDR3 DNA reads TGTGCCTGGGCCCGATATGGGTTGGAAGAAAAACTGTTTTTT. Translation gives CAWARYGLEEKLFF.

This clonotype was seen only a few times. The chain uses TRBV28 and TRBJ2-3, with D unresolved. Germline-derived CDR1 and CDR2 are MDHEN and SYDVKM. The CDR3 length is 13 residues. V was clipped by 5 bases and J by 6 bases, with 12 bases between them. The CDR3 reads CASSRPGGDTQYF. CDR3 DNA: TGTGCCAGCAGTCGGCCGGGTGGCGATACGCAGTATTTT.

This clonotype occurred many times. The genes are TRBV29-1 and TRBJ2-1, with 7 bases that match TRBD1. Germline CDR1 is SQVTM and CDR2 is ANQGSEA. The CDR3 covers 16 residues. The V gene end was trimmed by 0 bases and the J gene end by 0 bases; junction bases not matched to a gene: 5. CDR3 region: CSVEDLTGSSYNEQFF. The CDR3 bases are TGCAGCGTTGAAGACCTGACAGGGAGCTCCTACAATGAGCAGTTCTTC.

This clonotype was recorded at least ten times. The chain is built from TRBV12-3 or TRBV12-4 and TRBJ2-2; D not resolved. The CDR3 loop spans 13 amino acids. V was cut by 6 bases and J by 5 bases, with 10 bases left in between. For the CDR3, the DNA is TGTGCCAGCAGATTACAGACGACCGGGGAGCTGTTTTTT. This gives the protein CASRLQTTGELFF.

In its sample, this clonotype was seen a few times. The J gene is TRBJ1-4, the V gene TRBV4-1; possibly TRBD1 for D (6 bases). Trimming shortened V by 4 bases and J by 10 bases, and 10 bases separated the two germline ends. Germline V gives CDR1 MGHRA, CDR2 YSYEKL. This CDR3 contains 12 residues. As DNA, the CDR3 is TGCGCCAGCAGCCTCAAGGGGGGAAAACTGTTTTTT. Protein sequence: CASSLKGGKLFF.